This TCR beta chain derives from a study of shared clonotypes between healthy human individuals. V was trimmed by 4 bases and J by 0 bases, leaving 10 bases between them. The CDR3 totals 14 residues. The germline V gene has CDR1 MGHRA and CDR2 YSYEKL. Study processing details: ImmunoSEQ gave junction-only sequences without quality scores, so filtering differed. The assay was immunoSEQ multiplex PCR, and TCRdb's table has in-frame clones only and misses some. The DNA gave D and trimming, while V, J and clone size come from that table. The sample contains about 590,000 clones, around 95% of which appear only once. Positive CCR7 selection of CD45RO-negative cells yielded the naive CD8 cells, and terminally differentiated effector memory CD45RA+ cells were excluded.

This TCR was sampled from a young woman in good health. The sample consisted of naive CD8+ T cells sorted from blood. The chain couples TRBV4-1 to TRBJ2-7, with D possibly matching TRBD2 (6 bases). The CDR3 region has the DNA TGCGCCAGCAGCCCCGGACTACCCTCCTACGAGCAGTACTTC. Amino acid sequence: CASSPGLPSYEQYF.